The 9 T cell receptor beta chains below come from one sample, sequenced in a study of cytomegalovirus exposure and HLA in healthy donors (dated by TCRdb to about 2017). Receptor libraries were prepared by the immunoSEQ multiplex PCR assay. For the multiplex PCR, a mixture combining 60 forward primers for TCR Vbeta segments and 13 reverse primers for TCR Jbeta segments was used. This immuneACCESS table, as held by TCRdb, lists in-frame sequences with V and J called but not all clones. Of the missing ones, under half trace to an unresolved V gene in checked studies; the others have no known cause. Recorded for this sample are some 28,000 clones; 62% of them occurred a single time. 42% of the sample comes from the top ten. The sequenced material came from PBMCs. These receptors all come from a male donor in good health and CMV-seropositive.

The chain has TRBV4-1 and TRBJ1-2; 8 bases match TRBD1. The CDR3 length is 16 residues. The germline gives CDR1 MGHRA, CDR2 YSYEKL. V shed 1 base and J 2 bases; nucleotides not matched to a gene: 6. The CDR3 DNA follows: TGCGCCAGCAGCCAAGGTCCCCGACAGGGGAACTATGGCTACACCTTC. It yields the protein CASSQGPRQGNYGYTF.

This clone was counted a few times. The chain has TRBV5-4 and TRBJ2-1; 7 nucleotides agree with TRBD1. In germline, CDR1 is SGHNT, CDR2 YYREEE (reference sequence). The CDR3 contains 11 residues. V shed 5 bases, J shed 12 bases, and the junction held 5 bases outside the gene matches. This CDR3 reads CASRYRDRQFF. DNA of the CDR3: TGTGCCAGCAGATACCGGGACAGGCAGTTCTTC.

V is TRBV5-1 and J is TRBJ1-1; unclear D gene. Germline V gives CDR1 SGHRS, CDR2 YFSETQ. Trimming removed 0 bases at V and 0 bases at J, with 6 bases between. This CDR3 spans 14 amino acids. In nucleotides, the CDR3 is TGCGCCAGCAGCTTGGACAGCATGAACACTGAAGCTTTCTTT. Protein: CASSLDSMNTEAFF.

V is TRBV5-1 and J is TRBJ1-1, with 11 bases identical to TRBD1. This CDR3 is built from 13 residues. Losses at the gene ends were 9 bases for V and 3 bases for J; bases not matched to a gene: 4. Germline lookup yields CDR1 SGHRS and CDR2 YFSETQ. CDR3 residues: CATQGQGDTEAFF. The DNA of the CDR3 is TGCGCCACCCAGGGACAGGGGGACACTGAAGCTTTCTTT.

The chain joins TRBV6-5 to TRBJ1-2, with D perhaps matching TRBD1 (6 bases). Between the trimmed V and J ends, which lost 8 bases and 4 bases, there was a span of 14 bases. CDR1 and CDR2 (germline): MNHEY, SVGAGI. This CDR3 has 13 residues. CDR3 amino acids: CASRRGSLYGYTF. The CDR3 coding sequence is TGTGCCAGCCGCAGGGGCTCTCTCTATGGCTACACCTTC.

In its sample, this clone was seen a few times. The V call is TRBV7-3, the J call TRBJ2-1, with TRBD2 matching over 15 bases. Germline V gives CDR1 SGHTA, CDR2 FQGTGA. V was pared by 3 bases and J by 3 bases, with 3 bases of the junction left unmatched. This CDR3 has 17 residues. Here the CDR3 reads CASSLMGLAGGYNEQFF. CDR3 DNA: TGTGCCAGCAGCTTGATGGGACTAGCGGGAGGCTACAATGAGCAGTTCTTC.

On this clone: The same CDR3 is also encoded by other DNA sequences in this sample. The CDR3 DNA sequence: TGTGCCAGCAGCGCGGACAGGGGTGACTATGGCTACACCTTC. This sequence encodes CASSADRGDYGYTF. V usage is TRBV9 and J usage is TRBJ1-2; 9 bases are shared with TRBD1. In germline, CDR1 is SGDLS, CDR2 YYNGEE. The CDR3 is 14 amino acids. J gave up 3 bases and V 3 bases, and 3 bases lay outside the gene matches.

This clone appeared a few times. V is TRBV14 and J is TRBJ1-3; unclear D gene. V lost 3 bases to trimming and J lost 6 bases, with 6 bases between them. The CDR3 length is 12 residues. Germline lookup yields CDR1 SGHDN and CDR2 FVKESK. CDR3 nucleotide sequence: TGTGCCAGCAGCCACCAGAAAAACACCATATATTTT. This codes for CASSHQKNTIYF.

The J gene is TRBJ1-1, the V gene TRBV9, with TRBD1 matching over 11 bases. The length of the CDR3 is 16 residues. Germline CDR1 and CDR2: SGDLS and YYNGEE. V was pared by 0 bases and J by 4 bases, with 5 bases of the junction left unmatched. CDR3 amino acids: CASSVASGQGATEAFF. As DNA, the CDR3 is TGTGCCAGCAGCGTAGCCTCAGGACAGGGGGCCACTGAAGCTTTCTTT. Looking up the rest from reference TRBV9 and TRBJ1-1 gives the full variable domain: DSGVTQTPKHLITATGQRVTLRCSPRSGDLSVYWYQQSLDQGLQFLIQYYNGEERAKGNILERFSAQQFPDLHSELNLSSLELGDSALYFCASSVASGQGATEAFFGQGTRLTVV.